One TCR beta chain is described in this entry. This CDR3 comprises 17 residues. CDR1 and CDR2 from the germline V gene are MNHEY and SMNVEV (reference sequence). The V and J ends lost 1 base and 2 bases respectively, with 16 bases between them. This entry comes from a study of blood T cell repertoires in COVID-19. Study information: Material from acute and convalescent COVID-19 was sourced from the United States, Italy and Spain. In each case, the material was cDNA or gDNA derived from T cells, B-cell-depleted T cells, or PBMCs.

Authors' data handling: Amplifying reference gene primers gave estimates of nucleated cell counts. The assay was immunoSEQ multiplex PCR, and TCRdb's table has in-frame clones only and misses some. Clone size and V and J calls were adopted from that table, with D and trimming inferred from the DNA. The sample has more than 70,000 clones; 75% to 85% are singletons. The receptor's source is a human donor in a cohort sampled during active COVID-19. The sequenced sample consisted of peripheral blood. V is TRBV27 and J is TRBJ2-3; a possible D gene is TRBD2 (6 bases). CDR3 sequence reads: CASSLWVYGGATDTQYF. For the CDR3, the DNA is TGTGCCAGCAGTTTATGGGTTTACGGGGGAGCCACAGATACGCAGTATTTT.